This is a list of T cell receptor beta chains from one sample in a study of beta chain features in type 1 diabetes. TCRdb keeps only in-frame clones here, not all; method: immunoSEQ multiplex PCR. The sample consists of some 23,000 clones, around 68% of them appearing once. The sample was stem cell memory CD4+ T cells from blood. These receptors were taken from a woman aged 35 to 49 with type 1 diabetes. Each CDR3 is given without its conserved first and last residue.

len	v_gene	CDR3aa
14	TRBV5-1	ASSLAGGTASYEQY
17	TRBV30	AWSGGGLAGGPGIVEQF
13	TRBV6-6	ASRGSQGAGSPLH
13	TRBV4-1	ASSQGGGSTDTQY
13	TRBV7-2	ASSLSGTGPYEQY
11	TRBV6-5	ASSEQYREKLF
15	TRBV10-3	AISDSGRGGANYEQY
15	TRBV10-3	AISETSGSTGANVLT
13	TRBV18	ASSPNTLSNQPQH
12	TRBV15	ATQDERASYEQY
15	TRBV4-1	ASSRPGAGAGNTEAF
12	TRBV7-2	ASSPGLADYEQY
12	TRBV19	ASSTSGGTYEQY
15	TRBV7-8	ASSLLSGVANTGELF
13	TRBV7-6	ASSLVGQGAGEQF
12	TRBV6-1	ASSPGTGESEQF
13	TRBV5-6	ASSLPGHTVYEQY
12	TRBV5-1	ASSPGQGIQPQH
13	TRBV6-5	ASSPTDRGLYEQY
12	TRBV7-9	ASSPIGQIYEQY
13	TRBV7-9	ASSPGGGGLNIQY
14	TRBV7-9	ASSMAVPSGANVLT
13	TRBV10-3	AISDQAGLWNEQF
11	TRBV28	ASYSGPNYGYT
13	TRBV18	ASSPTDSPFEKLF
14	TRBV4-2	ASSQVLAGDANTQY
14	TRBV18	ASSPQKDRGYEKLF
13	TRBV28	ASSLPDRVRETQY
11	TRBV7-2	ASSLDRGYGYT
11	TRBV28	ASSRGLGYGYT
12	TRBV6-6	ASRSGGRMETQY
13	TRBV5-4	ASSEGGGGPNEQF
12	TRBV11-2	ASSGTAPSYEQY
14	TRBV5-1	ASSGPSGTSTDTQY
13	TRBV5-6	ASSQAGGRKDTQY
16	TRBV28	ASSEWASGGKSKNIQY
15	TRBV9	ASSHRGGASPYNEQF
12	TRBV7-2	ASSLKQGTAGYT
13	TRBV9	ASSVNPNVNEKLF
14	TRBV6-5	ASSYWVGGKDSPLH
14	TRBV7-2	ASSLAPRANNSPLH
11	TRBV7-2	ASSLRENYGYT
13	TRBV18	ASSPQRAPNTEAF
13	TRBV6-6	ASSLLDGGNQPQH
9	TRBV7-9	ASSLQGEQF
13	TRBV11-3	ASSLGLAGVNEQF
14	TRBV7-9	ASSLGPDSLLEGYT
11	TRBV2	ASRIWGDDEQY
13	TRBV5-5	ASGGGTGGNTEAF
12	TRBV18	ASSLQGAENIQY
12	TRBV28	ASIRAGGNQPQH
13	TRBV19	ASMVRDREPPWAF
12	TRBV7-6	ASSLVDSNTEAF
12	TRBV7-6	ASSRGQSQETQY
12	TRBV11-2	ASSHGTRDSPLH
12	TRBV28	ASSSGLPKGEQY